The source of this T cell receptor beta chain is a study of molecular identifiers for immune sequencing clone quantification. Researchers sorted naive CD8 T cells as cells that were CD8+CD4-CCR7+CD45RA+. Study results and caveats: Clones that exceeded 20 RNA copies held over 98% of effector molecules, yet under 1% in naive cells.

Library preparation followed earlier protocols using designated TCR primers. TCRdb re-derived calls from the PCR reads in MiXCR, one entry per CDR3 protein. The sample shows around 460,000 distinct CDR3 sequences, under 30% of them seen only once. This clonotype occurred a few times. What it binds is unknown. Specimen: naive CD8+ T cells from blood, with Jurkat cell RNA spiked in. The subset is: FACS-sorted CD8+CD4-CCR7+CD45RA+ naive T cells. The sequence was obtained from a human donor in good health. Some libraries in this study had Jurkat cell RNA spiked in.

The CDR3 coding sequence is TGCAGCGTTGAAGGTTGGAGAAATGGCGAGGATGAGCAGTTCTTC. This translates into CSVEGWRNGEDEQFF. The chain carries TRBV29-1 and TRBJ2-1; D remains ambiguous. Deletions cut 1 base from V and 8 bases from J, with 18 bases between. Germline V lookup: CDR1 SQVTM, CDR2 ANQGSEA. The CDR3 has 15 residues.